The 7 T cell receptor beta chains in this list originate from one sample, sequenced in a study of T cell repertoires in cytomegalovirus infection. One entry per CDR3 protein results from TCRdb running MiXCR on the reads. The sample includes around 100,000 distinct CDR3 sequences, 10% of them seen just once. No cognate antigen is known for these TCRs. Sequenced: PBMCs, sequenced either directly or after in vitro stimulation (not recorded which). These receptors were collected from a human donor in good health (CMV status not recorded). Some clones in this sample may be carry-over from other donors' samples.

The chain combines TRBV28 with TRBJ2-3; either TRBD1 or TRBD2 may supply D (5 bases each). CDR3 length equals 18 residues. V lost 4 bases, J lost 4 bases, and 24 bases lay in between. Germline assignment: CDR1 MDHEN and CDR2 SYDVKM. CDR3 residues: CASSSSPPGPRGADTQYF. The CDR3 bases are TGTGCCAGCAGTTCCTCTCCACCGGGACCCAGAGGGGCAGATACGCAGTATTTT.

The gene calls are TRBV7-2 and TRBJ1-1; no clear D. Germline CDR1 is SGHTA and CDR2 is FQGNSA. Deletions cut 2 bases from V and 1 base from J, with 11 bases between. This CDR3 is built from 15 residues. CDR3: CASSLTAGPNTEAFF. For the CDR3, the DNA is TGTGCCAGCAGCTTAACAGCAGGCCCGAACACTGAAGCTTTCTTT. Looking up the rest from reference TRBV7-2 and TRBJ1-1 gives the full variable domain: GAGVSQSPSNKVTEKGKDVELRCDPISGHTALYWYRQSLGQGLEFLIYFQGNSAPDKSGLPSDRFSAERTGGSVSTLTIQRTQQEDSAVYLCASSLTAGPNTEAFFGQGTRLTVV.

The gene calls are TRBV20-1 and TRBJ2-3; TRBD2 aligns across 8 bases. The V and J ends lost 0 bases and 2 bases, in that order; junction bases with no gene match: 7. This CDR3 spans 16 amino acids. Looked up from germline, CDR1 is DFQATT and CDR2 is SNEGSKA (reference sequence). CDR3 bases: TGCAGTGCTAGAGATAGCGCGGGAGGCGCCACAGATACGCAGTATTTT. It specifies CSARDSAGGATDTQYF.

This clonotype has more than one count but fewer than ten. The CDR3 region has the DNA TGTGCCAGCAGGTCGATGGGGTTTAACACTGAAGCTTTCTTT. This codes for CASRSMGFNTEAFF. The rearrangement joins TRBV12-3 or TRBV12-4 to TRBJ1-1; D is uncertain. The CDR3 loop spans 14 amino acids. V was clipped by 6 bases and J by 2 bases, with 13 bases between them.

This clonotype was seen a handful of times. This CDR3 is CSAGRLAVTQETQYF. Written as DNA, the CDR3 is TGCAGTGCCGGGCGACTAGCGGTTACTCAAGAGACCCAGTACTTC. This chain links TRBV20-1 with TRBJ2-5; TRBD2 agrees at 9 bases. The CDR3 extends over 15 amino acids. CDR1 is DFQATT and CDR2 is SNEGSKA in the germline V gene (reference sequence). J was trimmed by 2 bases and V by 6 bases; bases with no gene match: 10.

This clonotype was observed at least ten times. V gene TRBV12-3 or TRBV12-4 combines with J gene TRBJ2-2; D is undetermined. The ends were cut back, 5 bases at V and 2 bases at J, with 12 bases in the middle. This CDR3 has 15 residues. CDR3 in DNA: TGTGCCAGCAGTCTCCGGGCGGTTAACACCGGGGAGCTGTTTTTT. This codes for CASSLRAVNTGELFF.

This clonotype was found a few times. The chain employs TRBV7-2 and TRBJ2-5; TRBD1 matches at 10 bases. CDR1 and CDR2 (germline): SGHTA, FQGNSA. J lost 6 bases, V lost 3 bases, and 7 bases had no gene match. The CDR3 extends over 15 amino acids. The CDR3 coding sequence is TGTGCCAGCAGCTTCTCGGGACAGGGGTTGCAGACCCAGTACTTC. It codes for CASSFSGQGLQTQYF.